Included here is one TCR beta chain sequence, with context. Its antigen remains unknown. The data are from a study of metastatic and nonmetastatic thyroid tumors. Study information: Repertoires of blood and of tissue (tumor or nodule) from malignant and benign thyroid patients were compared.

Study processing details: Clinicopathological groups supplied CDR3 differences that were used to build a distant-metastasis classifier for papillary thyroid cancer. TCRdb reanalyzed the PCR reads with MiXCR. The V and J calls were determined by TCRdb, not by the authors. This table has about 64,000 clones, around 15% appearing once. All patients were treatment-naive before thyroid surgery. Study-level findings and limits: In both blood and tumor samples, TCR beta diversity was reported significantly higher for malignant than benign nodules.

The CDR3 runs 14 residues. Germline CDR1 LGHNA, CDR2 YNFKEQ. V shed 1 base and J 4 bases; nucleotides not matched to a gene: 3. The chain couples TRBV4-2 to TRBJ2-7; 8 nucleotides agree with TRBD1. The sequencing sample was made of blood. The sequence was collected from a male donor with papillary thyroid cancer or a benign thyroid nodule (not recorded which). Some clones in this sample may be carry-over from other donors' samples. The CDR3 bases are TGTGCCAGCAGCCAAGGAGACAGGGGTTACGAGCAGTACTTC. Residues: CASSQGDRGYEQYF.